This section outlines one T cell receptor beta chain sequence together with its context. The CDR3 has 17 amino acids. CDR1 is SGHTA, CDR2 FQGNSA, per germline. Trimming shortened V by 2 bases and J by 2 bases, and 16 bases separated the two germline ends. The source of the sample is a study of Ad26.COV2.S vaccination and SARS-CoV-2 variants. Produced via immunoSEQ multiplex PCR; TCRdb's table is partial and in-frame only. The sample has 300,000 to 400,000 clones; about 92% are singletons. The chain employs TRBV7-2 and TRBJ1-3; D remains unclear. The origin of this receptor is a human donor who had recovered from COVID-19. Sequenced material: peripheral blood, taken after recovery from COVID-19. The CDR3 sequence is CASSLHGPPRPGNTIYF. The DNA for the CDR3 is TGTGCCAGCAGCTTACATGGACCGCCGAGACCTGGAAACACCATATATTTT.